This T cell receptor (beta chain) was documented in a study of neoadjuvant nivolumab and ipilimumab in lung cancer (dated by TCRdb to the early 2020s). About the study as a whole: Nivolumab was administered intravenously at 3 mg/kg on days 1, 15 and 29, and in the combination arm ipilimumab 1 mg/kg was added on day 1 only. TCR repertoires in pretherapy (baseline) peripheral blood were compared with TCR repertoires in tumors resected at surgery after neoadjuvant immune checkpoint blockade. Seven patients had matched pretherapy and resected tumor pairs analyzed, with four treated with nivolumab and three with nivolumab plus ipilimumab. A total of 40 to 45 patients with operable NSCLC were treated in the trial, with roughly 23 randomized to nivolumab monotherapy and some 20 randomized to nivolumab plus ipilimumab. The major pathologic response (MPR) rate in the intention-to-treat population in each study arm was designated as the primary trial endpoint. General findings and caveats noted by the study authors: TCR richness in pretherapy blood showed a positive correlation with richness in tumors resected after neoadjuvant therapy (Spearman R of about 0.8). Tumor T-cell richness and clonality rose from pretherapy to surgery in three of three dual-therapy tumors but in only two of four nivolumab-treated tumors. Greater TCR richness and clonality were observed in resected tumors than in tumor-adjacent uninvolved lung, and increases were observed in more dual-therapy-treated tumors. No significant correlation was found between TCR clonality and pathologic tumor regression, and only a single major-pathologic-response sample was available for the analysis of TCR clonality versus pathologic tumor regression. A small number of samples underwent TCR sequencing.

The V end gives up 6 bases and the J end 5 bases, leaving 5 bases in the junction not matched to a gene. From the cysteine through the phenylalanine, the CDR3 covers 14 amino acids. The retained sequence is limited to the CDR3, 42 bases, with the frame set at the first base. Looking up the germline V gene (reference sequence) yields CDR1 SGHAT and CDR2 FQDESV. To prepare the library, the immunoSEQ multiplex PCR assay was applied. In the original analysis: Repertoires were summarized by richness and clonality, and significantly expanded and contracted clones were identified between pre- and post-therapy samples. TCRdb took this table from immuneACCESS and kept in-frame rearrangements with V and J called. Such tables lack part of the clones; where checked against another copy, unresolved V genes explain under half of the gap, and the rest is unexplained. The V and J calls and clone size were taken over from that table, and D and trimming were inferred from the DNA. The sample table contains 10,000 to 15,000 clones; only one count was recorded for less than 75% of them. The top ten hold about 25% of the sample.

A note on this clone: What antigen it recognizes has not been identified. The record has no base qualities; no much larger clone is one base away.

The time point label for this specimen denotes: at surgical resection after neoadjuvant nivolumab +/- ipilimumab. Samples came from the phase 2 randomized NEOSTAR trial, which tested neoadjuvant nivolumab or nivolumab plus ipilimumab followed by surgery in operable NSCLC. This sequence was found in an adult with non-small cell lung cancer. The V and J segments used are TRBV11-1 and TRBJ2-2; TRBD2 matches 8 bases in the middle. Sequences were derived from peripheral blood, sampled after neoadjuvant nivolumab, alone or with ipilimumab, at or shortly before surgery. This receptor has the CDR3 CASRRLASTGELFF. The sequenced DNA: TGTGCCAGCAGACGACTAGCGTCGACCGGGGAGCTGTTTTTT.